One sample yielded the 17 T cell receptor beta chains listed below, sequenced in a study of CD8+ T cells in alopecia areata (dated by TCRdb to the late 2010s). Receptor amplification or capture employed the immunoSEQ multiplex PCR assay. RNA was extracted from all samples and reverse transcribed into cDNA, which served as template for TCR sequencing. Here the immuneACCESS table is served through TCRdb, limited to in-frame sequences with V and J called. Missing clones are a known gap in these copies; in checked studies unresolved V genes cover under half, and the rest lacks a known reason. The sample table holds around 150,000 clones, of which around two thirds were seen once. About 38% of the sample is held by the ten biggest clonotypes. Specimen: CD8+ T cells sorted from blood. The origin of the receptors is a human donor in good health.

This clone was counted a few times. The rearrangement joins TRBV10-3 to TRBJ2-1, with D unresolved. The V gene lost 2 bases and the J gene lost 4 bases, with 6 bases spanning the gap. The V gene's germline CDR1 is ENHRY and CDR2 SYGVKD. This CDR3 comprises 13 residues. The CDR3 sequence: CAISEKVYNEQFF. CDR3 nucleotide sequence: TGTGCCATCAGTGAGAAGGTGTACAATGAGCAGTTCTTC.

The chain recombines TRBV27 with TRBJ2-7; the match to TRBD2 covers 14 bases. J gave up 3 bases and V 8 bases, and 0 bases lay outside the gene matches. This CDR3 is built from 13 residues. Germline assignment: CDR1 MNHEY and CDR2 SMNVEV (reference sequence). The CDR3, as DNA: TGTGCCAGCGGACTAGCGGGAGGCTACGAGCAGTACTTC. This encodes CASGLAGGYEQYF.

This clone appeared once. The chain recombines TRBV7-9 with TRBJ1-2; the D is unclear. This CDR3 comprises 12 residues. Germline CDR1 and CDR2: SEHNR and FQNEAQ (reference sequence). V lost 3 bases and J lost 8, with 10 bases in between. CDR3 in DNA: TGTGCCAGCAGCTTCCTTGAGCCCGGCTACACCTTC. Translation: CASSFLEPGYTF.

The chain employs TRBV10-1 and TRBJ2-2, with 10 bases identical to TRBD2. This CDR3 has 15 residues. Trimming at V came to 5 bases and at J to 3 bases, leaving 3 bases not matched to a gene. CDR1 is WNHNN, CDR2 SYGVQD, per germline (reference sequence). CDR3 region: CASSLGTSDTGELFF. CDR3 sequence (DNA): TGCGCCAGCAGTTTAGGGACTAGCGACACCGGGGAGCTGTTTTTT.

This sequence joins TRBV7-6 and TRBJ2-3; D gene ambiguous. Germline loops: CDR1 SGHVS, CDR2 FNYEAQ. The CDR3 is 13 residues long. The V and J ends lost 5 bases and 3 bases respectively, with 9 bases between them. The CDR3 here is CASSLPRTDTQYF. The CDR3 DNA follows: TGTGCCAGCAGCCTACCTCGGACAGATACGCAGTATTTT. Full variable domain (missing parts from reference TRBV7-6 and TRBJ2-3): GAGVSQSPRYKVTKRGQDVALRCDPISGHVSLYWYRQALGQGPEFLTYFNYEAQQDKSGLPNDRFSAERPEGSISTLTIQRTEQRDSAMYRCASSLPRTDTQYFGPGTRLTVL.

This rearrangement joins TRBV2 to TRBJ2-7; D may be TRBD2 (6 bases). Looked up from germline, CDR1 is SNHLY and CDR2 is FYNNEI. The CDR3 loop spans 15 amino acids. Trimming took 3 bases from V and 2 from J, leaving 14 bases between them. CDR3 nucleotides: TGTGCCAGCAGTGATGGGCTAGCGACCACCTACGAGCAGTACTTC. Residues: CASSDGLATTYEQYF.

This clone was counted between two and nine times. The chain carries TRBV4-1 and TRBJ2-1; maybe TRBD1 (5 bases). The germline CDR1 and CDR2 sequences are MGHRA and YSYEKL. V lost 3 bases, J lost 7 bases, and 13 bases lay in between. There are 14 residues in the CDR3. In DNA form, the CDR3 reads TGCGCCAGCAGCCAGAGCCCTCAGGGAAATGAGCAGTTCTTC. Its protein is CASSQSPQGNEQFF.

This clone was picked up one time. This may be a read error: a much more frequent sequence differs by one nucleotide. The V call is TRBV11-2, the J call TRBJ2-5; D is ambiguous. The CDR3 has 11 residues. Trimming took off 3 bases at V and 1 base at J, with 0 bases between the two ends. Germline V lookup: CDR1 SGHAT, CDR2 FQNNGV. CDR3: CASSFQETQYF. The CDR3 DNA is TGTGCCAGCAGCTTCCAAGAGACCCAGTACTTC.

This clone came up a few times. J is TRBJ2-3 and V is TRBV28; 12 bases match TRBD2. V was clipped by 2 bases and J by 0 bases; unmatched bases: 3. The CDR3 consists of 17 residues. Germline CDR1 reads MDHEN; CDR2 reads SYDVKM. CDR3 nucleotides: TGTGCCAGCAGTTTACCGACTAGCGGGGGTAGCACAGATACGCAGTATTTT. The encoded protein is CASSLPTSGGSTDTQYF.

The genes are TRBV29-1 and TRBJ2-2; a possible D gene is TRBD1 (5 bases). The CDR3 sequence is 13 residues long. Trimming removed 8 bases at V and 4 bases at J, with 14 bases between. From germline, CDR1 is SQVTM and CDR2 ANQGSEA. The CDR3 region is CSHRIRATGELFF. The CDR3 DNA follows: TGCAGCCACCGCATCAGGGCCACCGGGGAGCTGTTTTTT.

This clone has just a few counts. The chain combines TRBV23-1 with TRBJ2-7, with D perhaps TRBD2 (5 bases). Being an ORF, TRBV23-1 has a function that is uncertain. V was trimmed by 4 bases and J by 4 bases, leaving 20 bases between them. CDR3 length: 16 residues. The CDR3 bases are TGCGCCAGCAGTCCCCCCAAAGCCGTCGGAGGATACGAGCAGTACTTC. This encodes CASSPPKAVGGYEQYF.

This clone was observed a few times. The chain uses TRBV19 and TRBJ2-7; D is possibly TRBD1 or TRBD2 (5 bases each). Germline V lookup: CDR1 LNHDA, CDR2 SQIVND (reference sequence). The CDR3 sequence is 12 residues long. As DNA, the CDR3 is TGTGCGTCGGGGCAGTCTTCCTACGAGCAGTACTTC. Translating gives CASGQSSYEQYF.

This clone was detected once. The chain combines TRBV30 with TRBJ1-2, with 7 bases lining up with TRBD1. The J segment lost 0 bases and the V segment lost 1 base, leaving 14 bases of the junction unmatched. CDR3 length: 18 amino acids. CDR1 GTSNPN and CDR2 SVGIG come from the germline V gene (reference sequence). In DNA form, the CDR3 reads TGTGCCTGGAGTGAGGGGACGGGACAGCTGATAGCTAACTATGGCTACACCTTC. It specifies CAWSEGTGQLIANYGYTF.

This chain joins TRBV15 and TRBJ2-1; 10 bases fit TRBD2. The CDR3 is 16 amino acids. Looked up from germline, CDR1 is LNHNV and CDR2 is YYDKDF (reference sequence). V lost 1 base, J lost 10 bases, and 10 bases stayed unmatched. The CDR3 DNA follows: TGTGCCACCAGCAGAGGAACGGGACTAGCGTTTGACGAGCAGTTCTTC. This gives the protein CATSRGTGLAFDEQFF.

The CDR3 loop is CASSLTGGGTDTQYF. The DNA of the CDR3 is TGTGCCAGCAGTTTGACAGGGGGCGGCACAGATACGCAGTATTTT. The V call is TRBV6-5, the J call TRBJ2-3; 10 nucleotides line up with TRBD1. V shed 4 bases and J 1 base; nucleotides not matched to a gene: 2. Looked up from germline, CDR1 is MNHEY and CDR2 is SVGAGI. The CDR3 extends over 15 amino acids.

This clone was recorded only once. This chain connects TRBV9 to TRBJ1-5; D not resolved. The CDR3 has 14 amino acids. The V gene lost 2 bases and the J gene lost 9 bases, with 15 bases spanning the gap. The germline V gene encodes CDR1 SGDLS and CDR2 YYNGEE. The CDR3 reads CASSVSSDLWPQHF. In nucleotides, the CDR3 is TGTGCCAGCAGCGTCTCCAGCGACCTTTGGCCCCAGCATTTT.

The J gene is TRBJ2-1, the V gene TRBV5-1; D gene uncertain. The germline V gene encodes CDR1 SGHRS and CDR2 YFSETQ. The CDR3 totals 11 residues. Between the trimmed V and J ends, which lost 2 bases and 6 bases, there was a span of 3 bases. CDR3 sequence (DNA): TGCGCCAGCAGCTTCAGCAATGAGCAGTTCTTC. Protein: CASSFSNEQFF.